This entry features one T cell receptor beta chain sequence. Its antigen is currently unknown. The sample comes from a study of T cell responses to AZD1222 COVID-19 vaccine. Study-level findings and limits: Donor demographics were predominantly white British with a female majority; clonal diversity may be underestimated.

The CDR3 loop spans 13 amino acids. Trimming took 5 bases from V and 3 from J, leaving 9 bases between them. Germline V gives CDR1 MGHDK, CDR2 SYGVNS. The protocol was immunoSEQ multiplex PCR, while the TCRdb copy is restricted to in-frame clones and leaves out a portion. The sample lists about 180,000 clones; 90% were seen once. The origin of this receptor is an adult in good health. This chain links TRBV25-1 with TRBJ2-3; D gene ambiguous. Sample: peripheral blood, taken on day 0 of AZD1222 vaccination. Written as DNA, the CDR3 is TGTGCCAGCAGTTATTGGGGAACAGATACGCAGTATTTT. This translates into CASSYWGTDTQYF.